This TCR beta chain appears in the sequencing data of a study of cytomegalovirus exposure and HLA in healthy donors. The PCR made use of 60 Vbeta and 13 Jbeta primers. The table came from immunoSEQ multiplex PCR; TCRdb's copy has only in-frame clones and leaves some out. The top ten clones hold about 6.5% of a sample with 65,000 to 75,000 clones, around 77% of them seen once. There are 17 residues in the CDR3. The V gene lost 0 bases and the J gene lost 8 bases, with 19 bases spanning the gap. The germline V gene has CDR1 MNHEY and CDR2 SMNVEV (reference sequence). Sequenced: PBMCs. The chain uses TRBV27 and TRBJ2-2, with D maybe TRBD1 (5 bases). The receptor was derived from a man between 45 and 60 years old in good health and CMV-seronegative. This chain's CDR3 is CASSLSPQGPQGGELFF. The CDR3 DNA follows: TGTGCCAGCAGTTTATCTCCCCAGGGCCCTCAAGGGGGGGAGCTGTTTTTT.